The 13 T cell receptor beta chains given below trace back to one sample, sequenced in a study of T cell changes during pregnancy in multiple sclerosis. Clones were read by immunoSEQ multiplex PCR, and TCRdb kept only the in-frame ones, dropping some. Among 55,000 to 65,000 clones listed, 80% to 90% were seen once. Sequencing used peripheral blood, obtained in the first trimester of pregnancy. The source is a female donor in good health, enrolled as a control in a pregnancy study.

The V call is TRBV11-3, the J call TRBJ2-2; possible D gene TRBD2, 7 bases. Trimming removed 8 bases at V and 4 bases at J, with 20 bases between. This CDR3 comprises 16 residues. CDR1 and CDR2 (germline): SGHNT, YENEEA. The CDR3 nucleotides are TGTGCCAGCCGCACATTTTCGAGGGGGGGCACCGGGGAGCTGTTTTTT. This sequence encodes CASRTFSRGGTGELFF.

In DNA form, the CDR3 reads TGTGCTAGTGCAGAGGGGGCTGCTTATGGCTACACCTTC. Amino acids: CASAEGAAYGYTF. The J gene is TRBJ1-2, the V gene TRBV12-5; 7 bases agree with TRBD1. The V segment lost 7 bases and the J segment 5 bases; nucleotides outside the gene matches: 7. Germline CDR1 reads LGHNT; CDR2 reads FRNRAP. The CDR3 has 13 residues.

This clone occurred a few times. The chain couples TRBV6-4 to TRBJ2-3, with TRBD2 matching over 12 bases. Germline trimming cut 4 bases from V and 4 bases from J; bases unmatched to any gene: 0. CDR3 size: 14 residues. The germline gives CDR1 MRHNA, CDR2 SNTAGT. In DNA, the CDR3 is TGTGCCAGCAGTGCTAGCGGGGGGGCAGATACGCAGTATTTT. It translates to CASSASGGADTQYF.

This clone appeared a single time. The chain carries TRBV27 and TRBJ2-2; 9 bases align to TRBD1. This CDR3 is 15 amino acids long. J gave up 4 bases and V 6 bases, and 6 bases lay outside the gene matches. Germline V gives CDR1 MNHEY, CDR2 SMNVEV (reference sequence). This CDR3 is CASRRTGVGTGELFF. The CDR3 region has the DNA TGTGCCAGCAGAAGGACAGGGGTGGGCACCGGGGAGCTGTTTTTT.

The chain carries TRBV11-2 and TRBJ1-1; perhaps TRBD1 as D (5 bases). Germline V gives CDR1 SGHAT, CDR2 FQNNGV. The CDR3 contains 16 residues. Between the trimmed V and J ends, which lost 7 bases and 1 base, there was a span of 19 bases. CDR3 nucleotides: TGTGCCAGCAACCAAGGAGGGGCCGTGGGGAACACTGAAGCTTTCTTT. Its translation: CASNQGGAVGNTEAFF.

This clone appeared once. Here the CDR3 DNA reads TGTGCCTCGAAATTCAGGGCTGGAAACACCATATATTTT. Its protein product is CASKFRAGNTIYF. The chain is built from TRBV30 and TRBJ1-3, with D maybe TRBD1 (5 bases). Germline V gene lookup returns CDR1 GTSNPN and CDR2 SVGIG (reference sequence). The CDR3 runs 13 residues. V lost 7 bases, J lost 2 bases, and 12 bases lay in between.

The chain joins TRBV19 to TRBJ1-5; weak D call: TRBD1 (6 bases). Germline CDR1 LNHDA, CDR2 SQIVND (reference sequence). With 1 base removed from V and 3 bases from J, the gap between germline ends came to 22 bases. The CDR3 totals 19 residues. Written as DNA, the CDR3 is TGTGCCAGTAGTATAGGAGTAGTCGGAGGGGGAGGGAACAATCAGCCCCAGCATTTT. It codes for CASSIGVVGGGGNNQPQHF.

This clone was counted once. The chain combines TRBV7-3 with TRBJ1-6; the match to TRBD1 covers 8 bases. V trimming: 4 bases; J trimming: 9 bases; junction bases outside the gene matches: 11. Germline V lookup: CDR1 SGHTA, CDR2 FQGTGA. The CDR3 totals 16 residues. CDR3 bases: TGTGCCAGCAGCTCAACCTACAGGGGGTCAAGTTCACCCCTCCACTTT. It is translated as CASSSTYRGSSSPLHF.

With regard to this clone: An end of the junction differs from the germline gene, which may be a read error. This chain joins TRBV6-1 and TRBJ1-1; D not certain. The CDR3 contains 12 residues. The germline V gene encodes CDR1 MNHNS and CDR2 SASEGT. The CDR3 DNA follows: TGTGCCAGCAGTAGGCGGAACTCTGAAGCTTTCTTT. Its protein is CASSRRNSEAFF.

Here the CDR3 reads CASSIQTGELFF. CDR3 nucleotide sequence: TGTGCCAGTAGTATCCAGACCGGGGAGCTGTTTTTT. This chain connects TRBV19 to TRBJ2-2; D remains ambiguous. Germline V gene lookup returns CDR1 LNHDA and CDR2 SQIVND (reference sequence). V was clipped by 3 bases and J by 5 bases, with 4 bases between them. The CDR3 spans 12 residues.

The chain uses TRBV9 and TRBJ1-3; TRBD1 is a possible D gene (6 bases). The CDR3 is 15 residues long. Germline V gene sequence: CDR1 SGDLS, CDR2 YYNGEE. Deletions cut 3 bases from V and 2 bases from J, with 12 bases between. CDR3 sequence (DNA): TGTGCCAGCAGCGGGCTTCAGGGGCCTGGAAACACCATATATTTT. Its translation: CASSGLQGPGNTIYF.

The V and J genes are TRBV9 and TRBJ2-1; 7 bases map to TRBD2. Germline V gives CDR1 SGDLS, CDR2 YYNGEE. The V gene end was trimmed by 3 bases and the J gene end by 10 bases; junction bases not matched to a gene: 10. The CDR3 is 14 residues long. Written as DNA, the CDR3 is TGTGCCAGCAGCGGAGGGCTGAGCGGGAAGGAGCAGTTCTTC. It encodes CASSGGLSGKEQFF.

V is TRBV4-2 and J is TRBJ2-5, with 8 bases matching TRBD2. With 1 base clipped from V and 2 bases from J, the junction kept 3 bases outside the gene matches. The CDR3 is made up of 15 amino acids. Per germline, CDR1 LGHNA and CDR2 YNFKEQ. The CDR3 loop is CASSQVLAEQETQYF. Written as DNA, the CDR3 is TGTGCCAGCAGCCAAGTACTAGCGGAACAAGAGACCCAGTACTTC.